This T cell receptor beta chain was retrieved from a study of cytomegalovirus exposure and HLA in healthy donors. Overall study: It was reported in a later analysis that the same platform had been used for the approximately 110 validation repertoires as for the roughly 700 first-cohort repertoires. Notes on the study in general: With high specificity and sensitivity, the classifier reportedly diagnosed cytomegalovirus status. TCR sequences were mostly rare, though some public TCRs occurred in many donors. Investigators reported under 200 TCR beta chains as tied to cytomegalovirus.

About this clone itself: Its antigen is currently unknown.

Germline assignment: CDR1 SEHNR and CDR2 FQNEAQ (reference sequence). This CDR3 contains 15 residues. Trimming removed 2 bases from V and 0 bases from J, with 8 bases in between. The method was immunoSEQ multiplex PCR; TCRdb's version includes in-frame clones alone and lacks a portion of them. The profile shows about 98,000 clones, approximately 84% of them singletons. The rearrangement links TRBV7-9 to TRBJ2-1, with D maybe TRBD1 (6 bases). The TCR originated in a man younger than 35 in good health and CMV-seropositive. Input material: PBMCs. The DNA for the CDR3 is TGTGCCAGCAGCTTAAGGACAGCCTCCTACAATGAGCAGTTCTTC. It translates to CASSLRTASYNEQFF.